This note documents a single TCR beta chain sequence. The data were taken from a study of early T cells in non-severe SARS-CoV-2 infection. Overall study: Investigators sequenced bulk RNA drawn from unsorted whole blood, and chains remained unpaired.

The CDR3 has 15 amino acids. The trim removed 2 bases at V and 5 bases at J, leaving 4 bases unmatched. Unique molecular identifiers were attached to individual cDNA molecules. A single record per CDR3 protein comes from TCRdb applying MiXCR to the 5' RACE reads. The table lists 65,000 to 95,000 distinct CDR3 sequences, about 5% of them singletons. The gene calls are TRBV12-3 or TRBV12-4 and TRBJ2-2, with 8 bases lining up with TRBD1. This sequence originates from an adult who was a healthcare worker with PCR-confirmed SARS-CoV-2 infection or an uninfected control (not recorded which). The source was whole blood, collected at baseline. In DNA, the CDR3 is TGTGCCAGCAGTTTAAGTCAGGGGGCAACCGGGGAGCTGTTTTTT. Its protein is CASSLSQGATGELFF.